A selection of T cell receptor beta chains follows, all from one sample in a study of technical replicates of blood from several donors. The repertoire was sequenced with immunoSEQ multiplex PCR; TCRdb's copy has only in-frame clones and lacks some. The data hold about 83,000 clones, with roughly nine tenths observed a single time. Source material: T cells isolated from PBMCs. The origin of the receptors is a human donor in good health. CDR3s include the opening cysteine and the closing phenylalanine or tryptophan. D genes are given only for firm matches. The size field is filled for only some rows; it gives once, few, many or a size class.

>-|-|TRBV7-2|TRBJ1-3
TGTGCCAGCAGCTTAGAGGAGACAGGACGTTACTCTGGAAACACCATATATTTT
CASSLEETGRYSGNTIYF
>TRBD1|-|TRBV5-1|TRBJ1-1
TGCGCCAGCAGCTATGGGACAGGGGGTGAAGCTTTCTTT
CASSYGTGGEAFF
>TRBD1|-|TRBV5-6|TRBJ1-2
TGTGCCAGCAGTCAAAAACAGGGGGCTCACTATGGCTACACCTTC
CASSQKQGAHYGYTF
>-|-|TRBV19|TRBJ1-6
TGTGCCAGTAGTACCCTATCTAATTCACCCCTCCACTTT
CASSTLSNSPLHF
>TRBD2|-|TRBV6-4|TRBJ2-1
TGTGCCAGCAACGGGTTCGTTAGCGGGAGTAAGTACAATGAGCAGTTCTTC
CASNGFVSGSKYNEQFF
>-|few|TRBV6-1|TRBJ2-7
TGTGCCAGCAGTGAAGGGGAGACCTACGAGCAGTACTTC
CASSEGETYEQYF
>-|-|TRBV5-1|TRBJ2-2
TGCGCCAGGGGTGCATATAATCGGGGTAATAGGGAAAGTACCGGGGAGCTGTTTTTT
CARGAYNRGNRESTGELFF
>-|-|TRBV6-5|TRBJ1-5
TGTGCCAGCAGGCGACAGGCCAATCAGCCCCAGCATTTT
CASRRQANQPQHF
>-|few|TRBV9|TRBJ2-2
TGTGCCAGCAGCGTAGTTTCGACCGGGGAGCTGTTTTTT
CASSVVSTGELFF
>-|-|TRBV5-1|TRBJ1-2
TGCGCCAGCAGCTTGGGGGCCAAAATTAACTATGGCTACACCTTC
CASSLGAKINYGYTF
>-|-|TRBV12-5|TRBJ2-7
TGTGCTAGTGGTTGGGACCGGGGGGCTAGGCCTCATGCGGCCTACGAGCAGTACTTC
CASGWDRGARPHAAYEQYF
>-|once|TRBV5-4|TRBJ2-5
TGTGCCAGCAGCTACGGGGGAGAGACCCAGTACTTC
CASSYGGETQYF
>-|-|TRBV27|TRBJ2-5
TGTGCCAGCAGTTTAAGGGGGGGCCCATTCCAAGAGACCCAGTACTTC
CASSLRGGPFQETQYF
>-|-|TRBV6-4|TRBJ2-2
TGTGCCAGCAGAGAACAGGGTGTCGGGGAGCTGTTTTTT
CASREQGVGELFF
>TRBD1|-|TRBV28|TRBJ2-7
TGTGCCAGCGGACGTGGGGGACAGGGTCCCGAGCAGTACTTC
CASGRGGQGPEQYF
>-|once|TRBV6-6|TRBJ1-1
TGTGCCAGCATGAGGATTCAGAACACTGAAGCTTTCTTT
CASMRIQNTEAFF
>TRBD2|-|TRBV29-1|TRBJ2-3
TGCAGCTTGCAGCGGGAGGGCTTCACAGATACGCAGTATTTT
CSLQREGFTDTQYF
>TRBD1|-|TRBV28|TRBJ2-7
TGTGCCAGCAGTTTGCGGACAGGCCTAGTCGACGAGCAGTACTTC
CASSLRTGLVDEQYF
>TRBD2|-|TRBV11-2|TRBJ2-1
TGTGCCAGCAGCATAGAGGACCAGCGGGGGGCGTACAATGAGCAGTTCTTC
CASSIEDQRGAYNEQFF
>-|-|TRBV5-4|TRBJ1-2
TGTGCCAGCAGCTTGGTGGCCAGTTCCTATGGCTACACCTTC
CASSLVASSYGYTF
>TRBD2|-|TRBV27|TRBJ2-1
TGTGCCAGCGCGGGAGATGGGACCTACAATGAGCAGTTCTTC
CASAGDGTYNEQFF
>TRBD2|-|TRBV25-1|TRBJ2-7
TGTGCCAGCAGTGCGGTAGCGGGGGGCCTCTGGGACGAGCAGTACTTC
CASSAVAGGLWDEQYF
>-|-|TRBV2|TRBJ2-5
TGTGCCAGCAGTCCCCCCGGGGGATTTGTGGAGACCCAGTACTTC
CASSPPGGFVETQYF
>-|-|TRBV6-5|TRBJ2-1
TGTGCCAGCAGCGCGGGATGGCCCTACAATGAGCAGTTCTTC
CASSAGWPYNEQFF
>-|-|TRBV6-5|TRBJ1-1
TGTGCCAGCAGTTACTTCCCGGGACATCCGAACACTGAAGCTTTCTTT
CASSYFPGHPNTEAFF
>-|once|TRBV6-5|TRBJ2-1
TGTGCCAGCAGTTACTTAGGAGGTGAGCAGTTCTTC
CASSYLGGEQFF
>TRBD1|-|TRBV12-5|TRBJ1-4
TGTGCTAGTGGTAAAAAGGACAGGGGAGCTGGCGCTAATGAAAAACTGTTTTTT
CASGKKDRGAGANEKLFF
>-|-|TRBV6-5|TRBJ2-7
TGTGCCAGCAGTTACACTGGTCTGCAGTACTTC
CASSYTGLQYF
>TRBD2|-|TRBV4-2|TRBJ2-7
TGTGCCAGCAGGCGACTAGCGGGGGGGCGCGAGCAGTACTTC
CASRRLAGGREQYF
>TRBD1|-|TRBV7-6|TRBJ1-1
TGTGCCAGCAGCTCAATCCAGGGGGAGAACACTGAAGCTTTCTTT
CASSSIQGENTEAFF
>TRBD1|-|TRBV7-9|TRBJ2-1
TGTGCCAGCAGCTTAGCGTTATCAGGGGAGGACAGGGCCTACAATGAGCAGTTCTTC
CASSLALSGEDRAYNEQFF
>-|once|TRBV7-9|TRBJ1-2
TGTGCCAGCAGCTCCAGTGGTATGGACTATGGCTACACCTTC
CASSSSGMDYGYTF
>-|-|TRBV5-1|TRBJ1-1
TGCGCCAGCAGCTTACAGACAGCAGGGAACACTGAAGCTTTCTTT
CASSLQTAGNTEAFF
>-|-|TRBV6-5|TRBJ2-7
TGTGCCAGCAGTCCCTATAGCGACTACGAGCAGTACTTC
CASSPYSDYEQYF
>-|-|TRBV5-1|TRBJ2-2
TGCGCCAGCAGCTTTCAAGGAAGGGGAACCGGGGAGCTGTTTTTT
CASSFQGRGTGELFF
>TRBD1|-|TRBV5-4|TRBJ1-4
TGTGCCAGCAGCCCAGGACAGGGGAATGAAAAACTGTTTTTT
CASSPGQGNEKLFF
>-|-|TRBV5-1|TRBJ2-7
TGCGCCAGCAGCTTATCGGGGAGGCTTCGCACCCAACTTTCCTACGAGCAGTACTTC
CASSLSGRLRTQLSYEQYF
>TRBD1|-|TRBV5-1|TRBJ2-3
TGCGCCAGCAGCTTCGGCTCAGGGGGCGCATCGACAGATACGCAGTATTTT
CASSFGSGGASTDTQYF
>TRBD1|-|TRBV15|TRBJ1-2
TGTGCCACCAGCAGAGAGGGGGTGGAGACAGGGGTCTATGGCTACACCTTC
CATSREGVETGVYGYTF
>-|-|TRBV5-4|TRBJ1-1
TGTGCCAGCAGCCGCCGGACAGTAAACACTGAAGCTTTCTTT
CASSRRTVNTEAFF
>-|-|TRBV5-1|TRBJ1-2
TGCGCCAGCAGCTTGGAAGGGACACCTTATGGCTACACCTTC
CASSLEGTPYGYTF
>TRBD1|-|TRBV14|TRBJ1-4
TGTGCCAGCAGCCAAGAGTTTGGCGGGACAGGGATTGAAAAACTGTTTTTT
CASSQEFGGTGIEKLFF
>-|-|TRBV6-5|TRBJ1-6
TGTGCCAGCAGTTTTAGGAGCAAATCGCCCCTCCACTTT
CASSFRSKSPLHF
>-|-|TRBV5-1|TRBJ2-7
TGCGCCAGCAGCTTGGGCAGGGGTGGCGACGAGCAGTACTTC
CASSLGRGGDEQYF